The sequence of this T cell receptor beta chain was determined in a study of T cell repertoires in cytomegalovirus infection. TCRdb itself ran the reads through MiXCR, one entry per CDR3 protein. The sample holds some 500,000 distinct CDR3 sequences, over 35% seen once. Study results and caveats: Public TCR beta family frequency separated CMV-and-HLA carriers, including in an independent cohort.

After removal of 1 base from V and 0 bases from J, the junction contained 13 bases not matched to a gene. CDR3 length: 19 amino acids. Germline V CDR1 and CDR2: SGHTA, FQGNSA. As regards this clonotype: The target antigen is unknown.

The receptor comes from a human donor in good health (CMV status not recorded). Some clones in this sample may be carry-over from other donors' samples. Sequencing was performed on cultured PBMCs, taken from culture after CMV antigen stimulation. The chain joins TRBV7-2 to TRBJ1-1, with 8 positions matching TRBD1. The DNA of the CDR3 is TGTGCCAGCAGCTTAGGCTCGCTTGCGACAGGGGCGTTGAACACTGAAGCTTTCTTT. This codes for CASSLGSLATGALNTEAFF.